This T cell receptor (beta chain) was documented in a study of blood T cell repertoires in COVID-19. For the study at large: The cDNA or gDNA used as material had been derived from T cells, B-cell-depleted T cells, or PBMCs.

Participant ages covered roughly 18 to 89 years across about two dozen US areas. This CDR3 is built from 13 residues. V was trimmed by 10 bases and J by 8 bases, leaving 20 bases between them. CDR1 and CDR2 from the germline V gene are LNHDA and SQIVND (reference sequence). This clone was seen just once. Profiled with immunoSEQ multiplex PCR; TCRdb holds only in-frame clones, not every one. Here the sample spans fewer than 250,000 clones, 83% being singletons. The sequence was obtained from a woman in her 40s who had been exposed to COVID-19. The material sequenced was PBMCs or T cells enriched from blood (not recorded which). This chain links TRBV19 with TRBJ1-2; a weak D match, TRBD1 (5 bases). CDR3 residues: CATRQYVMEGYTF. The CDR3 region has the DNA TGTGCCACCAGACAGTACGTTATGGAGGGCTACACCTTC.